Sequencing of this T cell receptor beta chain was carried out in a study of blood T cell repertoires in COVID-19. As for the study in general: Acute and convalescent COVID-19 samples came from the United States, Italy and Spain.

The method was immunoSEQ multiplex PCR; TCRdb's version includes in-frame clones alone and lacks a portion of them. Altogether approximately 400,000 clones are present, approximately 87% being singletons, with the ten largest covering 1.3%. The CDR3 has 14 residues. Germline assignment: CDR1 SGDLS and CDR2 YYNGEE. Trimming removed 2 bases from V and 8 bases from J, with 14 bases in between. Participant-given clinical history determined each cohort assignment. Sequenced: PBMCs or T cells enriched from blood (not recorded which). The rearrangement joins TRBV9 to TRBJ2-1; perhaps TRBD2 as D (6 bases). The receptor was isolated from a man aged 25 to 40 who had recovered from COVID-19. CDR3 protein: CASSVLGTSHEQFF. CDR3 sequence (DNA): TGTGCCAGCAGCGTCCTCGGGACTTCCCATGAGCAGTTCTTC. Combining the CDR3 with reference TRBV9 and TRBJ2-1 gives the whole variable domain DSGVTQTPKHLITATGQRVTLRCSPRSGDLSVYWYQQSLDQGLQFLIQYYNGEERAKGNILERFSAQQFPDLHSELNLSSLELGDSALYFCASSVLGTSHEQFFGPGTRLTVL.